These T cell receptor beta chains were read from a single sample in a study of T cells after yellow fever vaccination. TCRdb recomputed calls from the 5' RACE reads with MiXCR, one row per CDR3 protein. The sample contains 500,000 to 700,000 distinct CDR3 sequences, roughly 21% of which appear only once. Sample: PBMCs, taken 15 days after the yellow fever booster vaccination. The source of these receptors is a man aged 25-40 years who received the YFV17D yellow fever vaccine. CDR3s include the opening cysteine and the closing phenylalanine or tryptophan. D genes are given only for firm matches. Not all rows give a size; the values are once, few, many and, for expanded clones, a class.

- | 12 | few | TRBJ2-7 | TRBV20-1 | CSATGTSYEQYF | TGCAGTGCTACCGGGACCAGCTACGAGCAGTACTTC
- | 13 | once | TRBJ2-7 | TRBV7-9 | CASSPSGPGEQYF | TGTGCCAGCAGCCCATCGGGACCCGGCGAGCAGTACTTC
- | 16 | few | TRBJ2-7 | TRBV6-1 | CASSTASPGTHYEQYF | TGTGCCAGCAGTACCGCGTCCCCGGGAACCCATTACGAGCAGTACTTC
- | 18 | few | TRBJ2-3 | TRBV11-2 | CASSLGLGFVLFGGTQYF | TGTGCCAGCAGCTTAGGATTGGGGTTTGTGTTATTCGGTGGAACGCAGTATTTT
- | 17 | - | TRBJ2-7 | TRBV15 | CATSSNRPWSGRNEQYF | TGTGCCACCAGCAGCAACCGCCCTTGGAGTGGGAGAAACGAGCAGTACTTC
- | 14 | - | TRBJ2-2 | TRBV29-1 | CSVDPNRGTGELFF | TGCAGCGTTGACCCAAATAGGGGAACCGGGGAGCTGTTTTTT
TRBD2 | 15 | - | TRBJ2-1 | TRBV20-1 | CSATVLAGGPHEQFF | TGCAGTGCTACGGTATTAGCGGGAGGGCCGCATGAGCAGTTCTTC
- | 19 | few | TRBJ2-1 | TRBV6-5 | CASSYYRMQGNTRGNEQFF | TGTGCCAGCAGTTACTATCGAATGCAGGGGAACACTAGGGGCAATGAGCAGTTCTTC
- | 17 | few | TRBJ1-4 | TRBV15 | CATSLTNTGLGNEKLFF | TGTGCCACCAGCCTTACAAATACAGGGTTGGGTAATGAAAAACTGTTTTTT
- | 15 | - | TRBJ2-7 | TRBV7-9 | CASSSRGGTYYEQYF | TGTGCCAGCAGCTCAAGAGGGGGGACGTATTACGAGCAGTACTTC
- | 13 | - | TRBJ2-5 | TRBV7-2 | CASSLPLTETQYF | TGTGCCAGCAGCTTGCCCTTAACAGAGACCCAGTACTTC
TRBD2 | 17 | - | TRBJ2-1 | TRBV12-3/TRBV12-4 | CASIGGSSGSPYNEQFF | TGTGCCAGCATCGGGGGGAGTAGCGGGAGCCCCTACAATGAGCAGTTCTTC
TRBD2 | 16 | few | TRBJ2-2 | TRBV29-1 | CSVVGGRASNTGELFF | TGCAGCGTTGTCGGCGGGAGGGCTTCGAACACCGGGGAGCTGTTTTTT
- | 16 | few | TRBJ2-1 | TRBV7-2 | CASSPSWGSINPRQFF | TGTGCCAGCAGCCCCTCGTGGGGGAGTATAAATCCACGGCAGTTCTTC
- | 14 | - | TRBJ2-7 | TRBV4-2 | CASSQEWEVYEQYF | TGTGCCAGCAGCCAAGAATGGGAGGTCTACGAGCAGTACTTC
- | 15 | - | TRBJ2-7 | TRBV6-1 | CASRPGEGGKYEQYF | TGTGCCAGCAGACCGGGGGAGGGGGGCAAGTACGAGCAGTACTTC
- | 13 | - | TRBJ2-3 | TRBV10-3 | CAISETTPDTQYF | TGTGCCATCAGTGAGACGACTCCAGATACGCAGTATTTT
- | 13 | few | TRBJ2-4 | TRBV20-1 | CSARSLNQNIQYF | TGCAGTGCGAGGAGCCTAAACCAAAACATTCAGTACTTC
- | 14 | once | TRBJ1-2 | TRBV6-5 | CASSYSQGVGGYTF | TGTGCCAGCAGTTACTCTCAGGGAGTGGGTGGCTACACCTTC
- | 12 | - | TRBJ2-2 | TRBV29-1 | CSVSPLTGELFF | TGCAGCGTTTCCCCACTTACCGGGGAGCTGTTTTTT
TRBD2 | 15 | - | TRBJ2-1 | TRBV12-3/TRBV12-4 | CASSLVLGGSFEQFF | TGTGCCAGCAGTTTAGTCCTTGGCGGGAGTTTTGAGCAGTTCTTC
TRBD1 | 16 | many | TRBJ2-1 | TRBV12-3/TRBV12-4 | CASSLGQGSSYNEQFF | TGTGCCAGCAGTTTAGGACAGGGAAGCTCCTACAATGAGCAGTTCTTC
- | 18 | - | TRBJ2-1 | TRBV13 | CASSPPLVEGGSYNEQFF | TGTGCCAGCAGCCCTCCGTTGGTAGAGGGGGGCTCCTACAATGAGCAGTTCTTC
- | 17 | few | TRBJ2-6 | TRBV11-3 | CASSLGTGLSGANVLTF | TGTGCCAGCAGCTTAGGCACAGGGCTCTCTGGGGCCAACGTCCTGACTTTC
- | 17 | - | TRBJ1-5 | TRBV7-8 | CASSLELRTRRGYPQHF | TGTGCCAGCAGCTTAGAACTAAGGACACGGAGGGGGTATCCCCAGCATTTT
- | 14 | few | TRBJ2-7 | TRBV10-3 | CAISESSGTYEQYF | TGTGCCATCAGTGAGTCGTCTGGCACCTACGAGCAGTACTTC
- | 14 | - | TRBJ2-1 | TRBV7-9 | CASSLAWERSEQFF | TGTGCCAGCAGCTTAGCGTGGGAGCGTAGCGAGCAGTTCTTC
- | 16 | few | TRBJ2-3 | TRBV24-1 | CATSDSGEGGTDTQYF | TGTGCCACCAGTGACTCAGGGGAAGGGGGCACAGATACGCAGTATTTT
TRBD1 | 15 | - | TRBJ2-7 | TRBV4-2 | CASSQQTGDSYEQYF | TGTGCCAGCAGCCAACAGACAGGGGACTCCTACGAGCAGTACTTC
- | 16 | few | TRBJ1-4 | TRBV5-1 | CASSPGQQGVNEKLFF | TGCGCCAGCAGCCCGGGCCAACAGGGAGTTAATGAAAAACTGTTTTTT
- | 15 | - | TRBJ2-3 | TRBV3-1 | CASSQDVVIQDTQYF | TGTGCCAGCAGCCAGGACGTCGTTATTCAGGATACGCAGTATTTT
TRBD1 | 21 | few | TRBJ2-3 | TRBV29-1 | CSVEGTPFGQGAERVTDTQYF | TGCAGCGTTGAAGGCACCCCCTTTGGACAGGGGGCTGAAAGGGTCACAGATACGCAGTATTTT
TRBD2 | 14 | few | TRBJ2-7 | TRBV7-8 | CASSFQAGSYEQYF | TGTGCCAGCAGCTTCCAAGCGGGATCCTACGAGCAGTACTTC